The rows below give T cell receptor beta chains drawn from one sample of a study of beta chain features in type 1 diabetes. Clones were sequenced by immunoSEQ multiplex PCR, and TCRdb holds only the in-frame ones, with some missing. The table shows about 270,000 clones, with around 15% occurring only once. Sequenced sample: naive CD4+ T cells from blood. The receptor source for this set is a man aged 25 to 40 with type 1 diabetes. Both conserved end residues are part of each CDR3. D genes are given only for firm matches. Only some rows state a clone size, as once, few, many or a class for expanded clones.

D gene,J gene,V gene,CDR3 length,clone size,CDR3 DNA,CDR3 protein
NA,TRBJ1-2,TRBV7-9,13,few,TGTGCCAGCAGCTTAAACAGAGACTATGGCTACACCTTC,CASSLNRDYGYTF
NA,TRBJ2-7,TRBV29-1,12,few,TGCAGCGTTGAAGTCGGAGGGGACGAGCAGTACTTC,CSVEVGGDEQYF
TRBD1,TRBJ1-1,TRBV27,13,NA,TGTGCCAGCAGCGCACACAGGGGTACTGAAGCTTTCTTT,CASSAHRGTEAFF
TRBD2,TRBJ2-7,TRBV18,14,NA,TGTGCCAGCTCACGCGAGCGGGGAACATACGAGCAGTACTTC,CASSRERGTYEQYF
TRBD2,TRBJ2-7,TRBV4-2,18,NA,TGTGCCAGCAGCCAAGCCCCTACCGGGACTAGCGGCTCCTACGAGCAGTACTTC,CASSQAPTGTSGSYEQYF
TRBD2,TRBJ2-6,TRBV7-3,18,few,TGTGCCAGCAGCCACGGGACTAGCGGGAGTACTGGGGCCAACGTCCTGACTTTC,CASSHGTSGSTGANVLTF
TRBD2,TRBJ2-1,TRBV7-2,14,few,TGTGCCAGCAGCTTGGGACTAGCGGGAGGGCCGTGGTTCTTC,CASSLGLAGGPWFF
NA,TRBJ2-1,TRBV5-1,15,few,TGCGCCAGCAGCTTGGCCGGTCTATGGTACAATGAGCAGTTCTTC,CASSLAGLWYNEQFF
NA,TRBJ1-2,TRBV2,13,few,TGTGCCAGCAGGGGGGAGGGGCACTATGGCTACACCTTC,CASRGEGHYGYTF
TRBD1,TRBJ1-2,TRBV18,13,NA,TGTGCCAGCTCACTCGACAGGGCGTATGGCTACACCTTC,CASSLDRAYGYTF
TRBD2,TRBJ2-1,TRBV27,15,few,TGTGCCAGCTCCCGGACTAGCGGCTCCTACAATGAGCAGTTCTTC,CASSRTSGSYNEQFF
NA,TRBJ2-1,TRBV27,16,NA,TGTGCCAGCAGTTCTTTTAAAGGACAATCGCTCAATGAGCAGTTCTTC,CASSSFKGQSLNEQFF
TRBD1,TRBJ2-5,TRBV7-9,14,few,TGTGCCAGCAGGTCCGGGACAGGGGTAGAGACCCAGTACTTC,CASRSGTGVETQYF
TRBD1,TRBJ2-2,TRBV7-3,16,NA,TGTGCCAGCAGCAGACCGGGACAGGGAGATCCCGGGGAGCTGTTTTTT,CASSRPGQGDPGELFF
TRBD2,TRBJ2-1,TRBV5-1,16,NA,TGCGCCAGCAGCTTGGGTCTAGCGGACATATACAATGAGCAGTTCTTC,CASSLGLADIYNEQFF
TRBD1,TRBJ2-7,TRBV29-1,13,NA,TGCAGCGTTGGACAGGGGTTATCATACGAGCAGTACTTC,CSVGQGLSYEQYF
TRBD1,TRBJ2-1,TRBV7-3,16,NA,TGTGCCAGCAGCCTGACAGGGGTAGGGATCTACAATGAGCAGTTCTTC,CASSLTGVGIYNEQFF
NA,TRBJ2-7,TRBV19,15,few,TGTGCCAGTAGTCGCAGTTCCGGGGTCGGTTACGAGCAGTACTTC,CASSRSSGVGYEQYF
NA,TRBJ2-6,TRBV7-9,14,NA,TGTGCCAGCAGCCGTGCTACTGGGGCCAACGTCCTGACTTTC,CASSRATGANVLTF
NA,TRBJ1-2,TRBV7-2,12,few,TGTGCCAGCAGCTTAGGTCCAGGGCAGTACACCTTC,CASSLGPGQYTF
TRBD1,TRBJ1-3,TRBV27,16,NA,TGTGCCAGCAGCCAAGCGTCAGGGGGCCTTGGAAACACCATATATTTT,CASSQASGGLGNTIYF
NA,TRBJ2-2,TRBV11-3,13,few,TGTGCCAGCAGCCCCTTTGAGACCGGGGAGCTGTTTTTT,CASSPFETGELFF
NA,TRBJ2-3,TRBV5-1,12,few,TGCGCCAGCAGCTTGGCTGCAGATACGCAGTATTTT,CASSLAADTQYF
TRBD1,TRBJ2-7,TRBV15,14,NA,TGTGCCACCAGCTCCCGGACAGGGGCCTACGAGCAGTACTTC,CATSSRTGAYEQYF
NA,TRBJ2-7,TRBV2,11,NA,TGTGCCAGCATATCACTTTACGAGCAGTACTTC,CASISLYEQYF
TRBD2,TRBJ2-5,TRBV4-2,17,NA,TGTGCCAGCAGCCAAGCGTTAGCGGGAGACGCCCAAGAGACCCAGTACTTC,CASSQALAGDAQETQYF
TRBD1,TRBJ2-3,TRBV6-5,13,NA,TGTGCCAGTGGGACAGGGACGACAGATACGCAGTATTTT,CASGTGTTDTQYF
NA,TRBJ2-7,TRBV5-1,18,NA,TGCGCCAGCAGCTTGGCTCAAATCAGGGGACCACAAAACTACGAGCAGTACTTC,CASSLAQIRGPQNYEQYF
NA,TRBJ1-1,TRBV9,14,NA,TGTGCCAGCAGCGTAGGCGGAACGAACACTGAAGCTTTCTTT,CASSVGGTNTEAFF
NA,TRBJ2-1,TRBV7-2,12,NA,TGTGCCAGCAGCTTAAGCGGACAGCTCCCTTTCTTC,CASSLSGQLPFF
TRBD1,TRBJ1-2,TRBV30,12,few,TGTGCCTGGAATACAGGGGGCTATGGCTACACCTTC,CAWNTGGYGYTF
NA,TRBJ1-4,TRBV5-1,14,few,TGCGCCAGCAGCTTGGCATTTCCTAATGAAAAACTGTTTTTT,CASSLAFPNEKLFF
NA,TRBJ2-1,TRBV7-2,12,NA,TGTGCCAGCAGAAGCGGCAGCGGGACAAAGGTCTTC,CASRSGSGTKVF
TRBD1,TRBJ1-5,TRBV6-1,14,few,TGTGCCAGCGTCCGGGACAGAAGCAATCAGCCCCAGCATTTT,CASVRDRSNQPQHF
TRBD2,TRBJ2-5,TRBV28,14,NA,TGTGCCAGCAGTGCGGGAGGGCAGCAAGAGACCCAGTACTTC,CASSAGGQQETQYF
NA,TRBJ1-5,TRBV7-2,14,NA,TGTGCCAGCAGCTTAGGTGCAGGGATACAGCCCCAGCATTTT,CASSLGAGIQPQHF
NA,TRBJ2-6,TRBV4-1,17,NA,TGCGCCAGCAGCCAAGCCCGGGGGTTCTCTGGGGCCAACGTCCTGACTTTC,CASSQARGFSGANVLTF
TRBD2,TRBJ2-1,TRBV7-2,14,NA,TGTGCCAGCAATCCTAGCGGGAGTAACAATGAGCAGTTCTTC,CASNPSGSNNEQFF
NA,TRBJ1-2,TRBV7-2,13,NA,TGTGCCAGCAGTTCAGAACGGAGGGTTGGCTACACCTTC,CASSSERRVGYTF
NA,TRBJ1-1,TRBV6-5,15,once,TGTGCCAGCAGTTACGACGGACAGTGGAACACTGAAGCTTTCTTT,CASSYDGQWNTEAFF